This T cell receptor beta chain was found in a study of blood T cell repertoires in COVID-19 (TCRdb year 2020). At the level of the whole study: The collaborator samples originated in the United States, Italy and Spain and spanned the acute and convalescent phases of COVID-19. Where available, HLA class I and class II types were taken from metadata supplied by the sample provider and were not determined by assay-based typing. A de-identified subject ID, COVID-19 status, age in years and sex were almost always included in the sample metadata. The repertoires were released in a freely available public database meant as a resource for research on the immune response to SARS-CoV-2. Deeply sampled blood TCRbeta repertoires from subjects exposed to, actively infected with, or recovered from COVID-19 were included in the dataset. The prospective study material was composed of cDNA or gDNA derived from T cells, B-cell-depleted T cells, or PBMCs. Samples came from the ongoing ImmuneRACE study (first 160 participants) plus 1,254 subjects from 6 global collaborators. Broad study findings and their caveats: The amount of clinical and demographic metadata varied by source and participant and was provided uncurated.

The immunoSEQ Assay, a bias-controlled multiplex PCR, was used to amplify TCRbeta CDR3 regions from genomic DNA. As for the authors' bioinformatics: The number of nucleated cells in each sample was estimated from the amplification of reference gene primers within the assay. To quantify the absolute abundance of each unique TCRbeta CDR3 rearrangement, sequence reads were collapsed and filtered. For each sample, productive Simpson clonality was calculated as the square root of Simpson's diversity index over productive rearrangements. TCRdb provides this immuneACCESS table in a form limited to in-frame rearrangements. Some clones are lacking; in checked studies, under half of them reflect an unresolved V gene, and why the rest are absent is not known. The V and J calls and clone size were taken over from that table, and D and trimming were inferred from the DNA. For this sample the table gives roughly 90,000 clones, of which roughly 85% were detected only once. The ten most abundant clones make up roughly 37% of the sample.

As for this clone: The clone's antigen remains unknown. Base qualities were left out, and no much larger clone turns up one base away.

From the germline V gene, CDR1 is ENHRY and CDR2 is SYGVKD. Clipping removes 5 bases from V and 4 bases from J, with 9 as the unmatched junction base count. Measured from the cysteine to the phenylalanine, the CDR3 is 18 residues long. The only DNA kept is the CDR3, 54 bases in frame from the first base. Each collaborating institution followed its own protocols to collect whole blood in K2EDTA tubes. Collaborator samples were shipped for TCRbeta analysis as frozen whole blood, isolated PBMCs, or DNA extracted from either sample type. The sequenced sample was peripheral blood. The chain joins TRBV10-3 to TRBJ2-6; TRBD1 aligns with 12 central bases. This clonotype originated in a man older than 75 with acute or convalescent COVID-19. The DNA sequence reads TGTGCCATCAGTCTCACCGGGACAGGGGGCACGGGGGCCAACGTCCTGACTTTC. Protein translation: CAISLTGTGGTGANVLTF.